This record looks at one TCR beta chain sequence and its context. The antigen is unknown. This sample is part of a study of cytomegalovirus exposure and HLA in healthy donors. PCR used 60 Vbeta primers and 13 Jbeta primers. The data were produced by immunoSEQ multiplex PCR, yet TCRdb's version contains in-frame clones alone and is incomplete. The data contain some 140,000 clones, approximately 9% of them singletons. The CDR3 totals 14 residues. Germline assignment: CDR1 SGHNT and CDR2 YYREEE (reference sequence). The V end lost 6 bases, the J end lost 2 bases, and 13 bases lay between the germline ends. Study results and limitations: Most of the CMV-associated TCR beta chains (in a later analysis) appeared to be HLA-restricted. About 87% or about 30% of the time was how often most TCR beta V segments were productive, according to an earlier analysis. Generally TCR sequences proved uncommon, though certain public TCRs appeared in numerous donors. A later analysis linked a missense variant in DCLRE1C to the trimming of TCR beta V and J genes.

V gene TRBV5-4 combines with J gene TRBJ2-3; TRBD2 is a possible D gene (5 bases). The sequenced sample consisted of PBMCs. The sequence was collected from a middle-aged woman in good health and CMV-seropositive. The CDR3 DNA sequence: TGTGCCAGCAAGGGCGGGTTCCTCACAGATACGCAGTATTTT. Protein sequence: CASKGGFLTDTQYF.